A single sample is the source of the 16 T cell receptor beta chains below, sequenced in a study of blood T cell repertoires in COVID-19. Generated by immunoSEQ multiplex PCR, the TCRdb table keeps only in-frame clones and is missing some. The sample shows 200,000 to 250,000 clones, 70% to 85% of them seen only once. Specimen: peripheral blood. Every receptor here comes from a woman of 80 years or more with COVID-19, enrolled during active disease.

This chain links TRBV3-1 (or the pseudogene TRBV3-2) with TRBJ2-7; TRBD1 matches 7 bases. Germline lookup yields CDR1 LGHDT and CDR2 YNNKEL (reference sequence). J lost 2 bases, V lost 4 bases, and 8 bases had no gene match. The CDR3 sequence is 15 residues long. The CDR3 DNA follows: TGTGCCAGCAGCCCTGGTGTGGGACAGACCTACGAGCAGTACTTC. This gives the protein CASSPGVGQTYEQYF.

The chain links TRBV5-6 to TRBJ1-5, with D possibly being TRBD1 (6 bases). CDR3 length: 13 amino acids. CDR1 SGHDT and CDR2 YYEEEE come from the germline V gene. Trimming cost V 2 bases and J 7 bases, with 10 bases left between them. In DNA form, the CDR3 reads TGTGCCAGCAGCTTACCGGGACAACAGCCCCAGCATTTT. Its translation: CASSLPGQQPQHF.

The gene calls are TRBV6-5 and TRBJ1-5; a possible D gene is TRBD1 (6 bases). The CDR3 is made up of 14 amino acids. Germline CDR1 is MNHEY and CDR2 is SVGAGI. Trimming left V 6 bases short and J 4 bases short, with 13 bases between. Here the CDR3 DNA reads TGTGCCAGCAGCGGACAGCTAGAAAATCAGCCCCAGCATTTT. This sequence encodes CASSGQLENQPQHF.

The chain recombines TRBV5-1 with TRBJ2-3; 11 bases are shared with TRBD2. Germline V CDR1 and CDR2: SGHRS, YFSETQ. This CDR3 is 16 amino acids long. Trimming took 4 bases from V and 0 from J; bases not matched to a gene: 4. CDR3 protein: CASSPRTSGSTDTQYF. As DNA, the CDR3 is TGCGCCAGCAGCCCCAGGACTAGCGGGAGCACAGATACGCAGTATTTT. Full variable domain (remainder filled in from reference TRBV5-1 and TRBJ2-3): KAGVTQTPRYLIKTRGQQVTLSCSPISGHRSVSWYQQTPGQGLQFLFEYFSETQRNKGNFPGRFSGRQFSNSRSEMNVSTLELGDSALYLCASSPRTSGSTDTQYFGPGTRLTVL.

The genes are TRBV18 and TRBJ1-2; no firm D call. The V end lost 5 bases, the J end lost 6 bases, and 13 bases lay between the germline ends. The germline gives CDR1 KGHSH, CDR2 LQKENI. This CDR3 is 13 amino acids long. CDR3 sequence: CASSAAREDGYTF. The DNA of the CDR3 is TGTGCCAGCTCAGCCGCCCGGGAGGATGGCTACACCTTC.

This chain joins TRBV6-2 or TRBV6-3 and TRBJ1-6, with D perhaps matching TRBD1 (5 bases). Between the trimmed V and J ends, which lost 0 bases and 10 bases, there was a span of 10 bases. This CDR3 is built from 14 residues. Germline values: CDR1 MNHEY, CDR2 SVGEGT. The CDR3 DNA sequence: TGTGCCAGCAGTTACTCATCAGGGAACTCACCCCTCCACTTT. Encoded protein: CASSYSSGNSPLHF.

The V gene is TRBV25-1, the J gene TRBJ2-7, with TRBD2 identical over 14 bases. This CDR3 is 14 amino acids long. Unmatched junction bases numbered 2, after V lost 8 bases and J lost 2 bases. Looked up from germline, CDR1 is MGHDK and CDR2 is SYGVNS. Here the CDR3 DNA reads TGTGCCAGCCAGACTAGCGGGAGGGCCTACGAGCAGTACTTC. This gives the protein CASQTSGRAYEQYF.

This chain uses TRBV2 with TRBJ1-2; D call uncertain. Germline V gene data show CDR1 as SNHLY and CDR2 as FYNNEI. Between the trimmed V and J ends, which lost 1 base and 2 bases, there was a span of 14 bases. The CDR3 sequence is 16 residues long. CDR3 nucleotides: TGTGCCAGCAGTGAAGGAGATCCAAGATTAAACTATGGCTACACCTTC. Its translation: CASSEGDPRLNYGYTF.

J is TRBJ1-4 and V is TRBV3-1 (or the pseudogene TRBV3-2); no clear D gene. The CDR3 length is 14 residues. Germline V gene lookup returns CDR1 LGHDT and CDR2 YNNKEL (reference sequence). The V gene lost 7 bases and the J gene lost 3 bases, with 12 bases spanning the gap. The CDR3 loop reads CASKSGIANEKLFF. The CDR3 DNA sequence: TGTGCCAGCAAGTCGGGAATCGCTAATGAAAAACTGTTTTTT.

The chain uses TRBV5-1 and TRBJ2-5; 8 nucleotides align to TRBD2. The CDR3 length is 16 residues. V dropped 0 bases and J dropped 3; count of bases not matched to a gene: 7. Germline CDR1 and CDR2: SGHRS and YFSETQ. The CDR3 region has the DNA TGCGCCAGCAGCTTGGGCGGAAGCGGGAGCGAAGAGACCCAGTACTTC. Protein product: CASSLGGSGSEETQYF. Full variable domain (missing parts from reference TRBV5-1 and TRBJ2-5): KAGVTQTPRYLIKTRGQQVTLSCSPISGHRSVSWYQQTPGQGLQFLFEYFSETQRNKGNFPGRFSGRQFSNSRSEMNVSTLELGDSALYLCASSLGGSGSEETQYFGPGTRLLVL.

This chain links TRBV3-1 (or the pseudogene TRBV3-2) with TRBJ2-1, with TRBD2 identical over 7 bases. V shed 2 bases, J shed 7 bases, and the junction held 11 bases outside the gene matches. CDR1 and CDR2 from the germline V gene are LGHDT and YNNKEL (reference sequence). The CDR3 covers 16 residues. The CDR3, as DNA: TGTGCCAGCAGCCAACAAACGGGACTAACGACAAATGAGCAGTTCTTC. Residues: CASSQQTGLTTNEQFF.

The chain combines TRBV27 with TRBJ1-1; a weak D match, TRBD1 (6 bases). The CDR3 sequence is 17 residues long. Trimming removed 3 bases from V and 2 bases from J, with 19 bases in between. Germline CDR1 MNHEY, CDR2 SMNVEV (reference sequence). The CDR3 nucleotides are TGTGCCAGCAGTTTCCTAACACCACTGGGACAAAACACTGAAGCTTTCTTT. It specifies CASSFLTPLGQNTEAFF.

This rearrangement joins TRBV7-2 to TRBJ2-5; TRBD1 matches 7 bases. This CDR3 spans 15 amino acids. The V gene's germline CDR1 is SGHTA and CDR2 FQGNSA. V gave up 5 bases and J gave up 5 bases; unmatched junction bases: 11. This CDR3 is CASSGRSRGWETQYF. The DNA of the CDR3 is TGTGCCAGCAGCGGGCGATCCAGGGGGTGGGAGACCCAGTACTTC.

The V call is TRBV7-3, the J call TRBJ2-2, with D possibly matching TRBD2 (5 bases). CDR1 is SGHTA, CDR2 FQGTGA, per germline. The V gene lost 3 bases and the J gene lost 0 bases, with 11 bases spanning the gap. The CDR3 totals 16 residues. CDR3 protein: CASSFSGAANTGELFF. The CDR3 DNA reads TGTGCCAGCAGCTTCAGCGGTGCCGCGAACACCGGGGAGCTGTTTTTT.

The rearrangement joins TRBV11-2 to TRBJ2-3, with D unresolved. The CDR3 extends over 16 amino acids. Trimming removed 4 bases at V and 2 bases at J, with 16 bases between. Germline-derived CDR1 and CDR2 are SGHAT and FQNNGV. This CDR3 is CASSSIERYSTDTQYF. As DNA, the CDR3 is TGTGCCAGCAGCTCAATCGAACGCTATTCCACAGATACGCAGTATTTT.

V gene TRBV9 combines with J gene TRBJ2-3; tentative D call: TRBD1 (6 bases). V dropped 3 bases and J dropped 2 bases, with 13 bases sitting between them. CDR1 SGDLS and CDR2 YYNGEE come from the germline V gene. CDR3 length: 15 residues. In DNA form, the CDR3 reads TGTGCCAGCAGCGAGCAGGGGACCATCACAGATACGCAGTATTTT. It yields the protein CASSEQGTITDTQYF.